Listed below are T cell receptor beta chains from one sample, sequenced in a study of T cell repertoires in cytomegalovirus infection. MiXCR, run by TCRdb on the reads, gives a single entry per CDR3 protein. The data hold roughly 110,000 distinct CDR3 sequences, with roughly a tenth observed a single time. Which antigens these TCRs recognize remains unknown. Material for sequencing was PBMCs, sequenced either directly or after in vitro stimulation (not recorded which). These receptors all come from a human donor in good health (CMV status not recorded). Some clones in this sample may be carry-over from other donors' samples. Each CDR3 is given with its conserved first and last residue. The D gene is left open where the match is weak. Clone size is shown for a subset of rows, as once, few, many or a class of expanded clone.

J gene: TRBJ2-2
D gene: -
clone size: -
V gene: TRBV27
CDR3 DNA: TGTGCCAGCAGTTTCGAGCACGGGGAGCAGTTTTTT
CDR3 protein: CASSFEHGEQFF

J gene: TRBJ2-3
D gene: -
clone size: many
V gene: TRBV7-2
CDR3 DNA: TGTGCCAGCACCTCCGTAGATACGCAGTATTTT
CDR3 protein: CASTSVDTQYF

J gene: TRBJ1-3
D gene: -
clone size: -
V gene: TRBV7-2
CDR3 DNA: TGTGCCAGCAGCCCACAGGGAAACACCATATATTTT
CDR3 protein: CASSPQGNTIYF

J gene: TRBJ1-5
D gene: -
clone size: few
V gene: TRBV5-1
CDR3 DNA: TGCGCCAGCAGCTTGGGGGTAGCTGGCAATCAGCCCCAGCATTTT
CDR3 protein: CASSLGVAGNQPQHF

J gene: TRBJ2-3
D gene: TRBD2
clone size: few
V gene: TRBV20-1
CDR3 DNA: TGCAGTGCTCCCCCCGGGGGGACAGATACGCAGTATTTT
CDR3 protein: CSAPPGGTDTQYF

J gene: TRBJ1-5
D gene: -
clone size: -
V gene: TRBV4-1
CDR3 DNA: TGCGCCAGCAGCCAAGATCTGGGCAGAAATCAGCCCCAGCATTTT
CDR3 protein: CASSQDLGRNQPQHF

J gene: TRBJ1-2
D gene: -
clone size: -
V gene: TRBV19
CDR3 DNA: TGTGCCAGTAGTGACCGACAGAACCACTATGGCTACACCTTC
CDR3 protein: CASSDRQNHYGYTF

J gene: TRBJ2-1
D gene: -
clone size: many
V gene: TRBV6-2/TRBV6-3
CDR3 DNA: TGTGCCAGCAGTTCATATTCCAATGAGCAGTTCTTC
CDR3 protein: CASSSYSNEQFF

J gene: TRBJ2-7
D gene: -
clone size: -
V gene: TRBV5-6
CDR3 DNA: TGTGCCAGCAGCTTGGTGAGTCGAGCGAGGTACGAGCAGTACTTC
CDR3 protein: CASSLVSRARYEQYF

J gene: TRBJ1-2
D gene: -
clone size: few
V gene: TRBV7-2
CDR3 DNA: TGTGCCAGCAGCTCCTACAGGGAAAGAGCTGGCTACACCTTC
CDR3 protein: CASSSYRERAGYTF

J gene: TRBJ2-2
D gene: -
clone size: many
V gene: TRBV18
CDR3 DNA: TGTGCCAGCTCACCACCCCGGGTGAGGGACACCGGGGAGCTGTTTTTT
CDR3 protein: CASSPPRVRDTGELFF

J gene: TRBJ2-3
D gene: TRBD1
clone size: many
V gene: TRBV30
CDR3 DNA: TGTGCCTGGAGGGACAGGGGCGCAGATACGCAGTATTTT
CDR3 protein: CAWRDRGADTQYF

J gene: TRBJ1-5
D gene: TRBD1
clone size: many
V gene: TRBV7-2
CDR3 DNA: TGTGCCAGCAGCTCTCGGACAGGACGGGATCAGCCCCAGCATTTT
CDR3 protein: CASSSRTGRDQPQHF

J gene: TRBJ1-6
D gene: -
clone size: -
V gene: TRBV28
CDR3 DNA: TGTGCCAGCAGTCCCACAGGGTGGGAATCACCCCTCCACTTT
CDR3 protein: CASSPTGWESPLHF

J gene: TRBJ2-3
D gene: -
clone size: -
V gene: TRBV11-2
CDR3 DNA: TGTGCCAGCAGCATAGGACAGGATACGCAGTATTTT
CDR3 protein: CASSIGQDTQYF

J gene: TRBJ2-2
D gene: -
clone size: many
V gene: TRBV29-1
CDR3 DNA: TGCAGCGTTGAAATGGGTACCGGGGAGCTGTTTTTT
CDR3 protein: CSVEMGTGELFF

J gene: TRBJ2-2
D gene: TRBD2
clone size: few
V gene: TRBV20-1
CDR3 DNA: TGCAGTGCCATGAGGGCGGGAGGATTCGCCGGGGAGCTGTTTTTT
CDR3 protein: CSAMRAGGFAGELFF

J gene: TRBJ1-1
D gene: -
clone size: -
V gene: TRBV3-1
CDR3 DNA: TGTGCCAGCAGCCAAGCTTCTGGGGGCACTGAAGCTTTCTTT
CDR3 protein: CASSQASGGTEAFF

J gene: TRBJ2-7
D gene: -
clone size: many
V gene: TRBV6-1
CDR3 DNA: TGTGCCAGCAGTGAAGCACCGAGCTACGAGCAGTACTTC
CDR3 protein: CASSEAPSYEQYF

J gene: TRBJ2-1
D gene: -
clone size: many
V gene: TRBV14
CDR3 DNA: TGTGCCAGCAGCCAAGTTTATGAGCAGTTCTTC
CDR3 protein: CASSQVYEQFF

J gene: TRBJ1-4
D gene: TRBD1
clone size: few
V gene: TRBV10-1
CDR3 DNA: TGCGCCAGCAGCCGGGACAGGGAAAAACTGTTTTTT
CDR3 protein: CASSRDREKLFF

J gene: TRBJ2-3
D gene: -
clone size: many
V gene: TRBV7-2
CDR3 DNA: TGTGCCAGCAGCTCCTATCTCGACACAGATACGCAGTATTTT
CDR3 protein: CASSSYLDTDTQYF

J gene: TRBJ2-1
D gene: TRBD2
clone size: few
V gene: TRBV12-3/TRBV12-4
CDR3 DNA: TGTGCCAGCAGTCCGAGACTAGCGGGGATCAATGAGCAGTTCTTC
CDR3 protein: CASSPRLAGINEQFF

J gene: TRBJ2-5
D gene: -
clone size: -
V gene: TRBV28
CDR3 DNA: TGTGCCAGCAGCTCTGCGGGGACAGACGGGGAGACCCAGTACTTC
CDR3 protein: CASSSAGTDGETQYF

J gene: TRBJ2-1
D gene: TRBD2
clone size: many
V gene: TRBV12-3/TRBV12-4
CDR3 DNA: TGTGCCAGCAGTAGACTAGCGGGAGGGGACGAGCAGTTCTTC
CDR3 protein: CASSRLAGGDEQFF

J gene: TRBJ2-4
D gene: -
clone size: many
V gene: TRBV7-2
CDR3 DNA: TGTGCCAGCAGTTCTCGTGGGTTAGCCAAAAACATTCAGTACTTC
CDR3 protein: CASSSRGLAKNIQYF

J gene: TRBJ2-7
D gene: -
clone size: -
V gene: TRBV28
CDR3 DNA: TGTGCCAGCAGTTTATTGGACAGAAGCTCCTACGAGCAGTACTTC
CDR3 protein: CASSLLDRSSYEQYF